Listed below are T cell receptor beta chains from one sample, sequenced in a study of T and B cells in COVID-19 patients. MiXCR was run by TCRdb on the multiplex PCR reads, yielding one entry per CDR3 protein. The sample lists around 5,700 distinct CDR3 sequences; 25% to 30% were seen once. Sequenced sample: blood. The receptors derive from a human donor with active COVID-19. Each CDR3 is given with its conserved first and last residue. A D gene is named only where the DNA matches it firmly. For some rows the clone size is stated as once, few or many, or as a class when expanded; others skip it.

D | size | J | V | length | CDR3 | DNA
TRBD2 | medium-sized | TRBJ2-3 | TRBV5-6 | 15 | CASSTLAGGPTTQYF | TGTGCCAGCAGCACCCTAGCGGGAGGGCCAACTACGCAGTATTTT
NA | NA | TRBJ1-2 | TRBV4-3 | 12 | CASSQVQGGYTF | TGCGCCAGCAGCCAAGTTCAAGGCGGCTACACCTTC
NA | medium-sized | TRBJ2-7 | TRBV27 | 12 | CASSIGGYEQYF | TGTGCCAGCTCAATAGGGGGGTACGAGCAGTACTTC
TRBD2 | NA | TRBJ2-1 | TRBV6-5 | 16 | CASRSGTSGVYNEQFF | TGTGCCAGCAGATCCGGGACTAGCGGGGTCTACAATGAGCAGTTCTTC
NA | medium-sized | TRBJ1-3 | TRBV6-5 | 15 | CASRATSYSGNTIYF | TGTGCCAGCCGCGCCACGAGCTACTCTGGAAACACCATATATTTT
TRBD1 | many | TRBJ2-4 | TRBV6-5 | 15 | CASSSPGQGKNIQYF | TGTGCCAGCAGTTCTCCGGGACAGGGCAAAAACATTCAGTACTTC
NA | medium-sized | TRBJ2-3 | TRBV30 | 14 | CAWSDPWATDTQYF | TGTGCCTGGAGTGACCCTTGGGCGACAGATACGCAGTATTTT
NA | medium-sized | TRBJ1-5 | TRBV30 | 14 | CAWSVSGPGQPQHF | TGTGCCTGGAGTGTATCAGGACCGGGGCAGCCCCAGCATTTT
NA | medium-sized | TRBJ2-3 | TRBV27 | 14 | CASSLLGPWDTQYF | TGTGCCAGCAGTTTGTTGGGTCCATGGGATACGCAGTATTTT
NA | medium-sized | TRBJ2-6 | TRBV19 | 17 | CASSTQGGGSGANVLTF | TGTGCCAGTAGTACTCAAGGAGGGGGTAGTGGGGCCAACGTCCTGACTTTC
TRBD2 | large | TRBJ2-1 | TRBV19 | 15 | CASRDELAPYNEQFF | TGTGCCAGTAGGGACGAACTAGCGCCTTACAATGAGCAGTTCTTC
TRBD2 | NA | TRBJ2-3 | TRBV20-1 | 14 | CSAGLGGGTDTQYF | TGCAGTGCTGGACTAGGCGGGGGCACAGATACGCAGTATTTT
TRBD2 | NA | TRBJ2-7 | TRBV11-3 | 17 | CASSPHPRVRGSYEQYF | TGTGCCAGCAGCCCCCACCCCCGAGTGCGCGGGAGCTACGAGCAGTACTTC
NA | medium-sized | TRBJ2-5 | TRBV6-2/TRBV6-3 | 11 | CASEQQETQYF | TGTGCCAGCGAACAGCAAGAGACCCAGTACTTC
NA | NA | TRBJ2-6 | TRBV20-1 | 20 | CSARDKWGNRPPRGANVLTF | TGCAGTGCTAGAGATAAATGGGGGAACAGACCGCCTCGAGGGGCCAACGTCCTGACTTTC
NA | many | TRBJ2-7 | TRBV6-2/TRBV6-3 | 12 | CASSSLVAEQYF | TGTGCCAGCAGTTCTCTCGTGGCGGAGCAGTACTTC
NA | NA | TRBJ1-5 | TRBV12-3/TRBV12-4 | 16 | CASSPGLIGGNQPQHF | TGTGCCAGCAGTCCCGGCTTAATTGGGGGCAATCAGCCCCAGCATTTT
TRBD2 | NA | TRBJ2-1 | TRBV6-6 | 21 | CASSYRPPLPGLAGVGNEQFF | TGTGCCAGCAGTTACCGACCCCCTCTTCCGGGACTAGCGGGAGTAGGTAATGAGCAGTTCTTC
NA | medium-sized | TRBJ2-4 | TRBV6-5 | 15 | CASSCLIPREDIQYF | TGTGCCAGCAGTTGCCTTATACCGAGGGAGGACATTCAGTACTTC
TRBD1 | NA | TRBJ1-1 | TRBV28 | 11 | CATRGQPEAFF | TGTGCCACAAGGGGGCAGCCTGAAGCTTTCTTT
TRBD2 | large | TRBJ2-3 | TRBV19 | 15 | CASTLAGVGTDTQYF | TGTGCCAGTACTTTAGCGGGAGTGGGGACAGATACGCAGTATTTT
NA | NA | TRBJ1-1 | TRBV28 | 14 | CASSPDARDNEAFF | TGTGCCAGCAGTCCTGACGCCCGGGACAATGAAGCTTTCTTT
NA | few | TRBJ1-2 | TRBV7-2 | 14 | CASSLGPDEYGYTF | TGTGCCAGCAGCTTAGGGCCGGATGAGTATGGCTACACCTTC